The clone carrying this T cell receptor (beta chain) was observed at least ten times. The antigen remains unidentified. The authors produced cDNA by 5'RACE using 10-nucleotide random UMIs. The output of every sequencing run exceeded 170 million TCR-beta sequences, derived from 15-18 subjects. In TCRdb, the 5' RACE reads were re-called with MiXCR into one record per CDR3 protein. The sample records approximately 50,000 distinct CDR3 sequences, under 13% being singletons. Germline V CDR1 and CDR2: DFQATT, SNEGSKA (reference sequence). V lost 5 bases, J lost 1 base, and 9 bases lay in between. This CDR3 has 13 residues. The data stem from a study of neurological immune-mediated disorders. Findings and caveats of the study: Private repertoires in all groups were suggested by the absence of shared CDR3 amino acid sequences among expanded clones across subjects. It was HTLV-1-associated myelopathy that showed the most TCR clonal expansion, while multiple sclerosis showed the least, falling below healthy controls.

This receptor was obtained from a man aged 65-85 years with HTLV-1-associated myelopathy (HAM/TSP). Sequenced: PBMCs. The chain recombines TRBV20-1 with TRBJ1-5; D gene uncertain. The CDR3 sequence is CSASRRSNQPQHF. The DNA for the CDR3 is TGCAGTGCTTCTCGTCGCAGCAATCAGCCCCAGCATTTT.